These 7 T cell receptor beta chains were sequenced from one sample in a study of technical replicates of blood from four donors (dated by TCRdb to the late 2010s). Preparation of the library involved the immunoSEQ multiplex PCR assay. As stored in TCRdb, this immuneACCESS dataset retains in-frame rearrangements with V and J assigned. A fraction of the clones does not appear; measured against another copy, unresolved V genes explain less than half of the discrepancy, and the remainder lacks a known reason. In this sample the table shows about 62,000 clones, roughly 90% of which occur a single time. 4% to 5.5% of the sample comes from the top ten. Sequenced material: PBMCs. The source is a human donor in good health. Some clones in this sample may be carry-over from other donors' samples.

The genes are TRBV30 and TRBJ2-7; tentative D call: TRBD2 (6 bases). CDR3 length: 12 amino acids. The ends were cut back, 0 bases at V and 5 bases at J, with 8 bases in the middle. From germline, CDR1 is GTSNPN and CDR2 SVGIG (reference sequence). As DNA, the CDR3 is TGTGCCTGGAGTGTTGGAGGGGACGAGCAGTACTTC. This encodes CAWSVGGDEQYF.

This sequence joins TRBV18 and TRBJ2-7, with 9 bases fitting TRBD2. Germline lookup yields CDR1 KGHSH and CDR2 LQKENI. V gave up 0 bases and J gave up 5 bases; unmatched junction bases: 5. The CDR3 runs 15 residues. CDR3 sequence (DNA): TGTGCCAGCTCACCACCCCAGCGGGAGGCTGACGAGCAGTACTTC. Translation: CASSPPQREADEQYF.

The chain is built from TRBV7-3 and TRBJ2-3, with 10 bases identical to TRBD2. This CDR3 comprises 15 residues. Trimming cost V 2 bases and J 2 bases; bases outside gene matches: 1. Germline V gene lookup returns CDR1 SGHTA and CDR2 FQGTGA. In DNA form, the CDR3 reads TGTGCCAGCAGCTTAGGACTAGCGGTCACAGATACGCAGTATTTT. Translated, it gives CASSLGLAVTDTQYF.

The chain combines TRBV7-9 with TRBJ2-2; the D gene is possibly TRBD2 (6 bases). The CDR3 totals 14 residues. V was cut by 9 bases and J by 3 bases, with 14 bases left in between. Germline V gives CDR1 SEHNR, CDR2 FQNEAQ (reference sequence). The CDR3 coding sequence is TGTGCCAGTGGGACTCAAGGGGACACCGGGGAGCTGTTTTTT. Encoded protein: CASGTQGDTGELFF.

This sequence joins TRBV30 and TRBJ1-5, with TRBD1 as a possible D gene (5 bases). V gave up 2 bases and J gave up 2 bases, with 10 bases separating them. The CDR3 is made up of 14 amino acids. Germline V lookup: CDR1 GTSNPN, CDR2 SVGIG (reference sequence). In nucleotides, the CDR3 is TGTGCCTGGAGTACGTTGACAGGCAATCAGCCCCAGCATTTT. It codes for CAWSTLTGNQPQHF.

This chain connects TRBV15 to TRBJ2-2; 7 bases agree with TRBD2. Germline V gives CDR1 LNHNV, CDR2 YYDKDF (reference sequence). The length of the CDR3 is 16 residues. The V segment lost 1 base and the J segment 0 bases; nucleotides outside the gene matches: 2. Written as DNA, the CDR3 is TGTGCCACCAGCAGAGGCAGCGGGGCGAACACCGGGGAGCTGTTTTTT. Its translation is CATSRGSGANTGELFF.

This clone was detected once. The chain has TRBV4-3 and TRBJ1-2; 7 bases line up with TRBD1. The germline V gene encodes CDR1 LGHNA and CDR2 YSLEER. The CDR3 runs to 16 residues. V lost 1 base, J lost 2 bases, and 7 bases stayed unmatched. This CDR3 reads CASSQGLMTGNYGYTF. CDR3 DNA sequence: TGCGCCAGCAGCCAAGGGTTAATGACAGGGAACTATGGCTACACCTTC.